This TCR beta chain is drawn from a study of T cells expressing NK-cell markers. CDR1 and CDR2 (germline): SQVTM, ANQGSEA. The length of the CDR3 is 15 residues. From the 5' RACE reads, TCRdb lists one entry per CDR3 protein and no DNA. The sample table sets out 550,000 to 600,000 distinct CDR3 sequences. This rearrangement joins TRBV29-1 to TRBJ2-3; as DNA is missing, the TRBD2 call by TCRdb cannot be tested. The sequence was collected from a man younger than 30 in good health. The source material was blood T cells: a sorted CD56 or NKG2C T cell subset, CD4+ or CD8+ T cells, or bulk PBMC T cells (not recorded which). This CDR3 reads CSVGKRAGVADTQYF.